This TCR beta chain is drawn from a study of cytomegalovirus exposure and HLA in healthy donors. Study-wide results and caveats: In a later analysis, across HLA loci, associated TCR counts were highest for DRB1, lowest for HLA-C.

The PCR employed 60 Vbeta primers together with 13 Jbeta primers. TCRdb keeps only in-frame clones here, not all; method: immunoSEQ multiplex PCR. The repertoire holds over 200,000 clones, with approximately 80% as singletons. On this clone itself: As yet, its antigen is unknown.

This TCR was sampled from a woman aged 40 to 50 in good health and CMV-seronegative. The sample consisted of PBMCs.

The CDR3 loop is CASSFWGRTLANEQYF. The CDR3, as DNA: TGTGCCAGCAGCTTCTGGGGCAGGACATTGGCCAACGAGCAGTACTTC. The chain carries TRBV11-2 and TRBJ2-7, with D possibly matching TRBD1 (5 bases). Trimming pared 3 bases from V and 5 bases from J, leaving 20 bases between. CDR1 and CDR2 from the germline V gene are SGHAT and FQNNGV. The CDR3 contains 16 residues.